What follows describes a single TCR beta chain. Antigen specificity is unknown. This sample was taken from a study of cytomegalovirus exposure and HLA in healthy donors. Study context: An early release of data contained around 80 million unique TCRs, which came from HLA-typed donors.

The PCR employed 60 Vbeta primers together with 13 Jbeta primers. Profiled with immunoSEQ multiplex PCR; TCRdb holds only in-frame clones, not every one. The table lists over 150,000 clones, around 85% of them singletons. This CDR3 is built from 18 residues. Trimming cost V 3 bases and J 0 bases, with 18 bases left between them. Germline CDR1 is MGHDK and CDR2 is SYGVNS. Study conclusions and caveats: A missense DCLRE1C variant was associated with V- and J-gene trimming of TCR beta chains in a later analysis, and an independent cohort replicated the association. The study reported that TCR beta sequences accurately predicted HLA-A and HLA-B alleles in most subjects.

These donors, healthy bone marrow donors, were studied. This chain uses TRBV25-1 with TRBJ2-1; maybe TRBD1 (6 bases). The sequence was obtained from a human donor in good health. The specimen was PBMCs. The CDR3 loop reads CASSDSKEQGSSYNEQFF. CDR3 in DNA: TGTGCCAGCAGTGATTCAAAAGAACAGGGAAGCTCCTACAATGAGCAGTTCTTC.